These 20 T cell receptor beta chains were all obtained from the same sample, sequenced in a study of blood T cells in healthy people across ages (dated by TCRdb to the mid-2010s). The library was made by 5' RACE. Reads for this sample came from an Illumina HiSeq 2500. A second 7 to 11 cycle PCR used a sample-barcoded 5' primer and a J-beta primer mix. The raw public data were reprocessed by TCRdb itself: fastp quality trimming at Q25, MiXCR clonotype calling, in-frame beta chains only. Each record represents a unique CDR3 protein, reported with the most common genes and DNA among its rows. In all, the sample holds about 1 million distinct CDR3 sequences, and approximately 25% of those were seen once. The ten biggest clones cover approximately 0.75% of the sample. These data were likewise used in another study, on T cells of mothers and their children.

The sample taken for sequencing was blood. Source of these receptors: a girl between 2 and 10 years old in good health.

This clonotype has only a few counts. This rearrangement joins TRBV19 to TRBJ2-5; 9 bases line up with TRBD1. This CDR3 spans 12 amino acids. After removal of 6 bases from V and 7 bases from J, the junction contained 3 bases not matched to a gene. CDR1 LNHDA and CDR2 SQIVND come from the germline V gene (reference sequence). The CDR3 coding sequence is TGTGCCAGTAGACCGGGACAGGGGACCCAGTACTTC. This sequence encodes CASRPGQGTQYF.

The V call is TRBV18, the J call TRBJ1-2; D unclear. Trimming pared 0 bases from V and 5 bases from J, leaving 10 bases between. The germline V gene has CDR1 KGHSH and CDR2 LQKENI. This CDR3 has 14 amino acids. Here the CDR3 reads CASSPPGGVYGYTF. DNA for the CDR3: TGTGCCAGCTCACCACCAGGCGGGGTATATGGCTACACCTTC.

The gene calls are TRBV12-3 or TRBV12-4 and TRBJ1-4; a weak D match, TRBD1 (5 bases). The CDR3 contains 14 residues. V was shortened by 0 bases and J by 10 bases, with 12 bases between the two germline ends. CDR3 sequence: CASSLAQGKGKLFF. In DNA form, the CDR3 reads TGTGCCAGCAGTTTAGCTCAGGGAAAGGGAAAACTGTTTTTT.

This chain uses TRBV29-1 with TRBJ2-5, with D uncertain. The assigned J gene may be wrong: the sequence end matches TRBJ2-1 better. The CDR3 runs 12 residues. Germline CDR1 and CDR2: SQVTM and ANQGSEA. This CDR3 reads CSVEVTSNEQFF. CDR3 in DNA: TGCAGCGTTGAAGTCACCTCCAATGAGCAGTTCTTC.

V is TRBV29-1 and J is TRBJ2-5; TRBD2 might be the D (6 bases). The J call may be in error: the DNA end matches TRBJ2-1 better. Germline values: CDR1 SQVTM, CDR2 ANQGSEA. The CDR3 has 14 residues. The CDR3 region is CSVLLIADRNEQFF. The CDR3, as DNA: TGCAGCGTTTTATTGATAGCGGATCGAAATGAGCAGTTCTTC.

The rearrangement joins TRBV7-7 to TRBJ2-6; perhaps TRBD1 as D (5 bases). The CDR3 is made up of 20 amino acids. CDR1 SSHAT and CDR2 FNYEAQ come from the germline V gene (reference sequence). The V and J ends lost 2 bases and 0 bases respectively, with 20 bases between them. The CDR3 bases are TGTGCCAGCAGCTTACAGACAGCCCCAGGCTTACTCTCTGGGGCCAACGTCCTGACTTTC. It encodes CASSLQTAPGLLSGANVLTF.

The chain links TRBV27 to TRBJ2-3, with D unclear. Germline V gene data show CDR1 as MNHEY and CDR2 as SMNVEV (reference sequence). CDR3 size: 10 residues. V was shortened by 11 bases and J by 4 bases, with 7 bases between the two germline ends. CDR3 in amino acids: CALRSDTQYF. Here the CDR3 DNA reads TGTGCCCTACGTTCAGATACGCAGTATTTT.

The sample holds a few counts of this clonotype. The chain has TRBV11-2 and TRBJ2-7, with D hard to call. The end of the DNA is better explained by TRBJ2-1, so the J call may be wrong. Germline V CDR1 and CDR2: SGHAT, FQNNGV. There are 15 residues in the CDR3. The CDR3 loop reads CASSFSASPRNEQFF. The CDR3 DNA is TGTGCCAGCAGCTTTTCGGCTAGTCCTAGGAATGAGCAGTTCTTC.

This clonotype was picked up a small number of times. The J gene is TRBJ1-2, the V gene TRBV6-5; 7 bases match TRBD1. V gave up 5 bases and J gave up 8 bases; unmatched junction bases: 11. Germline V gene data show CDR1 as MNHEY and CDR2 as SVGAGI. This CDR3 region has 14 residues. In DNA form, the CDR3 reads TGTGCCAGCAGTCCTCCGGGACAGCACACGGGCTACACCTTC. Its protein product is CASSPPGQHTGYTF.

This clonotype was seen more than once but under ten times. The chain links TRBV7-2 to TRBJ1-4; D unclear. The CDR3 runs to 14 residues. The V end was cut by 6 bases, the J end by 4 bases, with 12 bases between. The germline gives CDR1 SGHTA, CDR2 FQGNSA. The CDR3 sequence: CASSLPGNNEKLFF. CDR3 DNA: TGTGCCAGCAGTTTACCGGGGAATAATGAAAAACTGTTTTTT.

This clonotype was observed a few times. The chain carries TRBV20-1 and TRBJ2-5; maybe TRBD2 (5 bases). The V and J ends lost 3 bases and 0 bases respectively, with 11 bases between them. The CDR3 totals 14 residues. Germline V gives CDR1 DFQATT, CDR2 SNEGSKA (reference sequence). In DNA form, the CDR3 reads TGCAGTGCTAGGGGAGCGTCCAACCAAGAGACCCAGTACTTC. It yields the protein CSARGASNQETQYF.

The V gene is TRBV7-9, the J gene TRBJ1-2, with TRBD1 as a possible D gene (5 bases). V lost 1 base and J lost 8, with 17 bases in between. Germline lookup yields CDR1 SEHNR and CDR2 FQNEAQ (reference sequence). The CDR3 runs 15 residues. CDR3 protein: CASSLGAGGDFGYTF. The CDR3 DNA sequence: TGTGCCAGCAGCTTAGGGGCGGGGGGGGACTTCGGCTACACCTTC.

About this clonotype itself: At one of its ends the junction is not consistent with the germline gene, which may arise from a read error. This chain connects TRBV4-2 to TRBJ2-6, with D maybe TRBD1 (5 bases). This CDR3 region has 17 residues. CDR1 is LGHNA and CDR2 is YNFKEQ in the germline V gene. Here the CDR3 reads CASSQDWGDPGANVLTF. The DNA of the CDR3 is TGTGCCAGCAGCCAAGATTGGGGCGACCCTGGAGCCAACGTCCTGACTTTC.

The gene calls are TRBV28 and TRBJ2-5, with 8 bases matching TRBD1. Germline lookup yields CDR1 MDHEN and CDR2 SYDVKM. The V gene end was trimmed by 5 bases and the J gene end by 11 bases; junction bases not matched to a gene: 25. CDR3 length: 18 residues. The CDR3 sequence: CASSPLGYQGATVREQYF. CDR3 sequence (DNA): TGTGCCAGCAGTCCCCTCGGCTATCAGGGGGCGACCGTACGAGAGCAGTACTTC.

This clonotype was recorded a few times. This sequence joins TRBV3-1 and TRBJ2-2, with D perhaps TRBD2 (6 bases). This CDR3 has 15 residues. Deletions cut 0 bases from V and 5 bases from J, with 10 bases between. Germline CDR1 reads LGHDT; CDR2 reads YNNKEL (reference sequence). CDR3 sequence reads: CASSQELAGTGELFF. The CDR3 DNA follows: TGTGCCAGCAGCCAAGAATTGGCGGGGACCGGGGAGCTGTTTTTT.

The chain combines TRBV7-9 with TRBJ2-3; 12 nucleotides align to TRBD2. The length of the CDR3 is 17 residues. V trimming: 4 bases; J trimming: 7 bases; junction bases outside the gene matches: 12. Germline CDR1 reads SEHNR; CDR2 reads FQNEAQ (reference sequence). The DNA for the CDR3 is TGTGCCAGCAGCTGGACTAGCGGGACCTCGTCAGTGCATACGCAGTATTTT. Protein sequence: CASSWTSGTSSVHTQYF.

The genes are TRBV29-1 and TRBJ2-3, with 10 nucleotides matching TRBD2. There are 13 residues in the CDR3. Germline V gene lookup returns CDR1 SQVTM and CDR2 ANQGSEA. V trimming: 5 bases; J trimming: 6 bases; junction bases outside the gene matches: 5. The CDR3 here is CSVSSGGLDTQYF. In DNA, the CDR3 is TGCAGCGTTTCTAGCGGGGGACTGGATACGCAGTATTTT.

The chain carries TRBV5-1 and TRBJ1-1, with unresolved D. The V gene lost 2 bases and the J gene lost 3 bases, with 8 bases spanning the gap. Germline V gene data show CDR1 as SGHRS and CDR2 as YFSETQ. CDR3 length: 13 amino acids. CDR3 sequence (DNA): TGCGCCAGCAGCTTCGAACCCTACACTGAAGCTTTCTTT. As protein: CASSFEPYTEAFF.

This clonotype has just a few counts. The gene calls are TRBV25-1 and TRBJ2-7; no definite D call. Germline loops: CDR1 MGHDK, CDR2 SYGVNS. The CDR3 runs 15 residues. With 3 bases removed from V and 0 bases from J, the gap between germline ends came to 12 bases. CDR3 in amino acids: CASSDSQRSSYEQYF. DNA of the CDR3: TGTGCCAGCAGTGACAGTCAGAGGAGCTCCTACGAGCAGTACTTC.

This clonotype was seen more than once but under ten times. The V and J genes are TRBV12-3 or TRBV12-4 and TRBJ1-4; D remains ambiguous. The V end lost 5 bases, the J end lost 8 bases, and 12 bases lay between the germline ends. The CDR3 consists of 13 residues. The DNA for the CDR3 is TGTGCCAGCAGTCCCTTTAAAGCAGAAAAACTGTTTTTT. This encodes CASSPFKAEKLFF.